These T cell receptor beta chains were read from a single sample in a study of T cell responses to AZD1222 COVID-19 vaccine. The table came from immunoSEQ multiplex PCR; TCRdb's copy has only in-frame clones and leaves some out. The sample has around 130,000 clones; 70% to 90% are singletons. This material consisted of peripheral blood, taken on day 0 of AZD1222 vaccination. The receptor source for this set is an adult in good health. Both conserved end residues are part of each CDR3. Clone size is not always given. Where it is, it says once, few, many or a class for expanded clones.

v_gene: TRBV7-9; abundance: .; j_gene: TRBJ2-7; CDR3aa: CASSLGSSGYEQYF
v_gene: TRBV19; abundance: .; j_gene: TRBJ2-2; CDR3aa: CASSIGGAGELFF
v_gene: TRBV24-1; abundance: .; j_gene: TRBJ2-5; CDR3aa: CATSDFRPGGRETQYF
v_gene: TRBV7-3; abundance: .; j_gene: TRBJ2-2; CDR3aa: CASSPDRRAIGELFF
v_gene: TRBV4-3; abundance: .; j_gene: TRBJ2-5; CDR3aa: CASSQGGTAGGQETQYF
v_gene: TRBV7-8; abundance: .; j_gene: TRBJ1-5; CDR3aa: CASSLSTRDYNQPQHF
v_gene: TRBV28; abundance: .; j_gene: TRBJ1-5; CDR3aa: CASSPQPDRGDQPQHF
v_gene: TRBV18; abundance: few; j_gene: TRBJ2-7; CDR3aa: CASSPPSGSSYEQYF
v_gene: TRBV19; abundance: .; j_gene: TRBJ1-5; CDR3aa: CASSIALGNQPQHF
v_gene: TRBV19; abundance: .; j_gene: TRBJ2-3; CDR3aa: CASSMGFPDTQYF
v_gene: TRBV12-3/TRBV12-4; abundance: .; j_gene: TRBJ1-3; CDR3aa: CASSFGSGNTIYF
v_gene: TRBV3-1/TRBV3-2; abundance: .; j_gene: TRBJ2-5; CDR3aa: CASSQDTGSQTQYF
v_gene: TRBV12-3/TRBV12-4; abundance: few; j_gene: TRBJ2-3; CDR3aa: CASSAEVWGPLMF
v_gene: TRBV28; abundance: .; j_gene: TRBJ1-2; CDR3aa: CASSLIDRVRGYTF
v_gene: TRBV11-2; abundance: few; j_gene: TRBJ1-6; CDR3aa: CASSARGARGNSPLHF
v_gene: TRBV9; abundance: .; j_gene: TRBJ1-1; CDR3aa: CASSVVVRGEAFF
v_gene: TRBV6-6; abundance: .; j_gene: TRBJ2-1; CDR3aa: CASSYDLSSYNEQFF
v_gene: TRBV25-1; abundance: .; j_gene: TRBJ1-4; CDR3aa: CASSKTGFNEKLFF
v_gene: TRBV6-1; abundance: .; j_gene: TRBJ1-2; CDR3aa: CASSGTGRGYTF
v_gene: TRBV7-9; abundance: .; j_gene: TRBJ2-2; CDR3aa: CASSLVQHHTGELFF
v_gene: TRBV29-1; abundance: .; j_gene: TRBJ2-1; CDR3aa: CSVPLRPDRGLNEQFF
v_gene: TRBV6-5; abundance: .; j_gene: TRBJ2-7; CDR3aa: CASSRDRGREQYF
v_gene: TRBV19; abundance: .; j_gene: TRBJ2-1; CDR3aa: CASSIPTRASGGPNEQFF
v_gene: TRBV19; abundance: .; j_gene: TRBJ2-2; CDR3aa: CASSIPTGANTGELFF
v_gene: TRBV4-3; abundance: .; j_gene: TRBJ1-3; CDR3aa: CASSLAISSGNTIYF
v_gene: TRBV27; abundance: .; j_gene: TRBJ1-1; CDR3aa: CASSPYSQNTEAFF
v_gene: TRBV21-1; abundance: few; j_gene: TRBJ1-1; CDR3aa: CASSKEWRFTEAFF
v_gene: TRBV7-9; abundance: .; j_gene: TRBJ2-1; CDR3aa: CASSPYLDREQFF
v_gene: TRBV10-3; abundance: .; j_gene: TRBJ1-6; CDR3aa: CAISESGGPHHF
v_gene: TRBV10-1; abundance: .; j_gene: TRBJ2-7; CDR3aa: CASSEGSRLTYEQYF
v_gene: TRBV19; abundance: once; j_gene: TRBJ1-1; CDR3aa: CASSKTGLNTEAFF
v_gene: TRBV7-6; abundance: .; j_gene: TRBJ2-7; CDR3aa: CASSLRGGGGEQYF
v_gene: TRBV19; abundance: .; j_gene: TRBJ2-7; CDR3aa: CASSPRTGGYEQYF
v_gene: TRBV6-1; abundance: .; j_gene: TRBJ1-1; CDR3aa: CASSEHLNTEAFF
v_gene: TRBV6-5; abundance: .; j_gene: TRBJ2-3; CDR3aa: CASSPGGMSDTQYF
v_gene: TRBV2; abundance: .; j_gene: TRBJ2-1; CDR3aa: CASSTDRNSYNEQFF
v_gene: TRBV29-1; abundance: .; j_gene: TRBJ1-4; CDR3aa: CSVEEGTGFEKLFF
v_gene: TRBV28; abundance: .; j_gene: TRBJ2-7; CDR3aa: CASCDLRTRVYEQYF
v_gene: TRBV19; abundance: once; j_gene: TRBJ1-5; CDR3aa: CASSTQGGQSNQPQHF
v_gene: TRBV7-9; abundance: .; j_gene: TRBJ2-7; CDR3aa: CASSFPNRGRYEQYF
v_gene: TRBV4-3; abundance: .; j_gene: TRBJ1-1; CDR3aa: CASRLDRWNTEAFF
v_gene: TRBV18; abundance: .; j_gene: TRBJ2-1; CDR3aa: CASSPRENEQFF
v_gene: TRBV5-1; abundance: .; j_gene: TRBJ2-5; CDR3aa: CASSFAGTAGQETQYF
v_gene: TRBV5-1; abundance: .; j_gene: TRBJ2-3; CDR3aa: CASSPRGGASTDTQYF
v_gene: TRBV27; abundance: .; j_gene: TRBJ2-3; CDR3aa: CASSSGADTQYF
v_gene: TRBV7-2; abundance: .; j_gene: TRBJ1-2; CDR3aa: CASSFGPGQRHGYTF